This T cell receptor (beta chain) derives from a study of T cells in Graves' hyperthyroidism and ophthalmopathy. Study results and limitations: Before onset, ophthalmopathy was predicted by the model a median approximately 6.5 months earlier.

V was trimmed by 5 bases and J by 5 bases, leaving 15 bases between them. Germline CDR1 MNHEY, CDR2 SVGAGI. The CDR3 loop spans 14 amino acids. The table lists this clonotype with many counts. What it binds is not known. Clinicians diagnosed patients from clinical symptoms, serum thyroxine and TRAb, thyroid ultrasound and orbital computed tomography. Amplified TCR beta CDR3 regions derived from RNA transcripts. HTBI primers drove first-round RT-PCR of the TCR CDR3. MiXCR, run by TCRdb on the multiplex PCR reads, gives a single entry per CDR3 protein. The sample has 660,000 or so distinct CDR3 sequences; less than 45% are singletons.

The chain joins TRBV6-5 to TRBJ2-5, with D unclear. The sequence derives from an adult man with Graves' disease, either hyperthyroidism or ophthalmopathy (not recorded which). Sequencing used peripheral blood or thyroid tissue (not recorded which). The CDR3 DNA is TGTGCCAGCAGTGCCTCGGACGCGTGGGAGACCCAGTACTTC. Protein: CASSASDAWETQYF.